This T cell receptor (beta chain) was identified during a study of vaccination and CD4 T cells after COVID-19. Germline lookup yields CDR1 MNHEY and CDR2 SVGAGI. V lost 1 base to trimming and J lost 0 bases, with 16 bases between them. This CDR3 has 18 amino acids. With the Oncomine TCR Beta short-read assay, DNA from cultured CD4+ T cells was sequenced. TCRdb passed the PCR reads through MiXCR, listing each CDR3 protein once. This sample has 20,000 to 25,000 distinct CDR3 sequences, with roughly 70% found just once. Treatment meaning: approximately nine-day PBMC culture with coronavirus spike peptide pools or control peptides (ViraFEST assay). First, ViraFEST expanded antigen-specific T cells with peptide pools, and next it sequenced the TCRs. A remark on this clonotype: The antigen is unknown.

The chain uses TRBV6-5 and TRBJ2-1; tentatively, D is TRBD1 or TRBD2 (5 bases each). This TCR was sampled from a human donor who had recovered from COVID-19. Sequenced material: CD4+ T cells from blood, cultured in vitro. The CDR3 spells CASSYFTGAPSSYNEQFF. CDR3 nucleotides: TGTGCCAGCAGTTACTTCACCGGGGCTCCGAGCTCCTACAATGAGCAGTTCTTC.